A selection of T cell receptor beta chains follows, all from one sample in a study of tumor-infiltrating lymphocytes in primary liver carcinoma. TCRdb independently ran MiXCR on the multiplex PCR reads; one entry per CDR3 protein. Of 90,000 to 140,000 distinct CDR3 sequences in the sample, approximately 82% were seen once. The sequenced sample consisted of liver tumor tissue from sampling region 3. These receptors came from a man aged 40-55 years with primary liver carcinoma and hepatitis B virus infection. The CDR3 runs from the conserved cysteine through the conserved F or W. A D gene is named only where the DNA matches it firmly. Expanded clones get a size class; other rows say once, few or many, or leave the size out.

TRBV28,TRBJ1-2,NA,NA,TGTGCCGGCAGCCTTCTGGGGCAGAGCTATGGCTACATCTTC,CAGSLLGQSYGYIF
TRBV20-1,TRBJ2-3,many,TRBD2,TGCAGTGCCCTACCCCGCGGGAGAGGGCCGGAGGAGCAGTATTTT,CSALPRGRGPEEQYF
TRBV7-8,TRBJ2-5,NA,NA,TGTGCCAGCAGCTTATATCCCTTAGGCGAGAGCCAGTACTTC,CASSLYPLGESQYF
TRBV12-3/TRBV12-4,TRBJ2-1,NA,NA,TGTGCCAGCGCCCGAAGGGACGGCGATTTACTTAATGAGCAGTTCTTC,CASARRDGDLLNEQFF
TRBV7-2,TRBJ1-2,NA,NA,TGTGCCAGCAGCCCCGGGTCGCCCTATGGCTACACCTTC,CASSPGSPYGYTF
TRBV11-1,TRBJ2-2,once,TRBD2,TGTGCCATCAGCGACCCTAGCGGAGCGAACACCGGGAAGCTGTTATTT,CAISDPSGANTGKLLF
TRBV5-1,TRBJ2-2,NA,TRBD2,TGCGCCAGCACCTTTGGACTAGCGGGAGGGAACACCGGGGAGCTGTATTTT,CASTFGLAGGNTGELYF
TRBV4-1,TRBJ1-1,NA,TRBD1,TGCGCTAGCAACCTATCAGGGGGCGGAAACACTGAAGCTTTCTTT,CASNLSGGGNTEAFF
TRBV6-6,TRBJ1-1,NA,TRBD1,TGTGCCAGCAATGGGACAGGGATAAAGACTGAAGCTTTCTTT,CASNGTGIKTEAFF
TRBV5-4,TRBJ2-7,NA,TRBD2,TGTGCCACGCGTGTCTCCGGGACTAGCGGGATCGAGCAGTGCTTT,CATRVSGTSGIEQCF
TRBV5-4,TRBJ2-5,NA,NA,TGTGCCAGCAGCTTACCAAGGACTCACCGTACGGCACAAGAGACCCAGTACTTC,CASSLPRTHRTAQETQYF
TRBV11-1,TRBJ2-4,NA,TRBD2,TGTGCCAGCATCTTTCGCGGGACTAGGGGGACCAAAAATATTCAGTACTTC,CASIFRGTRGTKNIQYF
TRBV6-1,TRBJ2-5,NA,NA,TGTGCCAGTAGTGAGCGGAGGGCGGTGACCCAGTACTTC,CASSERRAVTQYF
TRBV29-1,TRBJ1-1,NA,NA,TGCAGCGTTGTAAGGGGAACAGGAGGCAGTGAAGCTTTCTTT,CSVVRGTGGSEAFF
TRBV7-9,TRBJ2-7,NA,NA,TGTGCTAGCAGGTGGGCAGGGGACGAGCAGTACTTC,CASRWAGDEQYF
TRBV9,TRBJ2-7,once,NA,TGTGCCAGCAGCCAGGGGACCCAGAGCTCCTACGAGCAGTACTTC,CASSQGTQSSYEQYF
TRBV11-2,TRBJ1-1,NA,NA,TGTGCCAGCAGTCTTGGACAGACATTAGACACTGGAGCTTTTTTT,CASSLGQTLDTGAFF
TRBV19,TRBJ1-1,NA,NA,TGTGCCAGTTCCCCCACACCTAACATGAACACTGAAGCTTTATTT,CASSPTPNMNTEALF
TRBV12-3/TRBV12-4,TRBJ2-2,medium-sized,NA,TGTGCCAGCAGTTTTGGGGGGGCAGTAAGCACCGGGGAGCTGTTTTTT,CASSFGGAVSTGELFF
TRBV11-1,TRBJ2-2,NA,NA,TGTGCCAGCAACTATACAGGACCTTCCTCCGGGGGGCTGTTTTTT,CASNYTGPSSGGLFF
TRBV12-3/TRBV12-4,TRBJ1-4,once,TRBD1,TGTGTCAGCAGTCCCACAGGGGAAGTGGAAAAACTGTTTTTT,CVSSPTGEVEKLFF
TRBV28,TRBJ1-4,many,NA,TGTGCCAGCAGTTTAGGCAGGGACTATGAAAAACTGTTTTTT,CASSLGRDYEKLFF